This entry concerns a single T cell receptor beta chain. Germline V gives CDR1 MNHEY, CDR2 SVGAGI. Trimming removed 5 bases at V and 4 bases at J, with 17 bases between. CDR3 length: 15 residues. Here immunoSEQ multiplex PCR was the method, and the copy in TCRdb shows in-frame clones only, minus some. The profile shows fewer than 80,000 clones, 90% of them singletons. This record comes from a study of blood T cell repertoires in COVID-19. This TCR was recovered from a middle-aged man with acute or convalescent COVID-19. The chain combines TRBV6-5 with TRBJ1-1; D is perhaps TRBD1 (5 bases). Source material: peripheral blood. The CDR3 bases are TGTGCCAGCAGTACCCTCCCGGGGGGACGCACTGAAGCTTTCTTT. Translated, it gives CASSTLPGGRTEAFF.